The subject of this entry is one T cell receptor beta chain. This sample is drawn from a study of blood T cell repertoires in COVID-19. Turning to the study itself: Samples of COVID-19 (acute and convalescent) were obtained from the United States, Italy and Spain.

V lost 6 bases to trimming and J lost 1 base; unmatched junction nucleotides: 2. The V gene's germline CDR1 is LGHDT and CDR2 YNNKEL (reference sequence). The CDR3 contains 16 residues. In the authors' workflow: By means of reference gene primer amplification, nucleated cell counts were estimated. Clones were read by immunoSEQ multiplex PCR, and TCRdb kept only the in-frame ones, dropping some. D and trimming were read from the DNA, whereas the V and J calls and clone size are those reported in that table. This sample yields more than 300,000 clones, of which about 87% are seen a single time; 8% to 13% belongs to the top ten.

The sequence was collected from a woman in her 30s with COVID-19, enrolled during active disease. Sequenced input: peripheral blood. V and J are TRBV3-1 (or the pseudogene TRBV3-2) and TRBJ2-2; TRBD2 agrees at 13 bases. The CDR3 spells CASSRTSGGNTGELFF. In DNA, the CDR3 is TGTGCCAGCAGTCGGACTAGCGGGGGGAACACCGGGGAGCTGTTTTTT.